One sample yielded the 27 T cell receptor beta chains listed below, sequenced in a study of T cell responses to AZD1222 COVID-19 vaccine. The assay was immunoSEQ multiplex PCR, and TCRdb's table has in-frame clones only and misses some. The table shows around 160,000 clones, with around nine tenths occurring only once. The source material was peripheral blood, sampled on day 0 of AZD1222 vaccination. All receptors come from an adult in good health.

The rearrangement uses TRBV7-3 and TRBJ2-7; D is possibly TRBD1 or TRBD2 (6 bases each). The germline CDR1 and CDR2 sequences are SGHTA and FQGTGA. The germline V and J ends were trimmed by 2 bases and 3 bases, with 20 bases remaining between them. CDR3 length: 17 amino acids. Here the CDR3 reads CASSLEGGSGSVYEQYF. The DNA of the CDR3 is TGTGCCAGCAGCTTAGAGGGGGGCAGCGGGTCTGTCTACGAGCAGTACTTC.

Notes on this clone: One end of the junction does not line up with germline, which may come from a read error. The chain is built from TRBV5-1 and TRBJ2-1; the D gene is possibly TRBD2 (5 bases). Germline V gives CDR1 SGHRS, CDR2 YFSETQ. The CDR3 contains 15 residues. The CDR3 DNA reads TGCGCCAGCGGCTTCGGACGGGGTGCCTACAATGAGCAGTTCTTC. This sequence encodes CASGFGRGAYNEQFF.

V is TRBV3-1 (or the pseudogene TRBV3-2) and J is TRBJ2-3; 13 positions match TRBD2. The V segment lost 7 bases and the J segment 3 bases; nucleotides outside the gene matches: 16. Looked up from germline, CDR1 is LGHDT and CDR2 is YNNKEL (reference sequence). The length of the CDR3 is 19 residues. The CDR3 is CASIHRITSGRAGTDTQYF. The DNA for the CDR3 is TGTGCCAGCATCCATCGTATCACTAGCGGGAGGGCCGGAACAGATACGCAGTATTTT.

The chain carries TRBV11-2 and TRBJ1-5; the D is unclear. Between the trimmed V and J ends, which lost 2 bases and 3 bases, there was a span of 11 bases. CDR1 and CDR2 (germline): SGHAT, FQNNGV. CDR3 size: 15 residues. CDR3 coding DNA: TGTGCCAGCAGCTTAAATTCAGGCTCCAATCAGCCCCAGCATTTT. It specifies CASSLNSGSNQPQHF.

The chain has TRBV3-1 (or the pseudogene TRBV3-2) and TRBJ2-1, with 13 bases identical to TRBD2. V was clipped by 0 bases and J by 8 bases; unmatched bases: 1. In germline, CDR1 is LGHDT, CDR2 YNNKEL (reference sequence). The CDR3 runs to 15 residues. CDR3 DNA: TGTGCCAGCAGCCAAGACGGACTAGCGGGAGATGAGCAGTTCTTC. This encodes CASSQDGLAGDEQFF.

The rearrangement uses TRBV3-1 (or the pseudogene TRBV3-2) and TRBJ2-1, with TRBD2 matching over 8 bases. From germline, CDR1 is LGHDT and CDR2 YNNKEL (reference sequence). The V segment lost 4 bases and the J segment 7 bases; nucleotides outside the gene matches: 18. CDR3 length equals 18 residues. The CDR3 DNA follows: TGTGCCAGCAGCCCGAGGGTAGAACTAGCGGAGGGAGGGAATGAGCAGTTCTTC. This codes for CASSPRVELAEGGNEQFF.

This rearrangement joins TRBV13 to TRBJ1-4; D is unresolved. Germline loops: CDR1 PRHDT, CDR2 FYEKMQ (reference sequence). The CDR3 covers 16 residues. Trimming removed 4 bases at V and 6 bases at J, with 18 bases between. The CDR3 protein is CASSSFRPDWDEKLFF. For the CDR3, the DNA is TGTGCCAGCAGCTCCTTCCGACCGGACTGGGATGAAAAACTGTTTTTT.

The chain is built from TRBV7-9 and TRBJ1-5, with D hard to call. The CDR3 totals 13 residues. The germline V gene has CDR1 SEHNR and CDR2 FQNEAQ (reference sequence). The V and J ends lost 0 bases and 7 bases respectively, with 7 bases between them. CDR3 loop: CASSLASYQPQHF. The CDR3 DNA reads as TGTGCCAGCAGCTTAGCGTCTTACCAGCCCCAGCATTTT.

The chain uses TRBV19 and TRBJ2-7; the match to TRBD1 covers 8 bases. In germline, CDR1 is LNHDA, CDR2 SQIVND (reference sequence). The trim removed 1 base at V and 2 bases at J, leaving 4 bases unmatched. CDR3 length: 15 amino acids. The CDR3 sequence is CASSIGTGGTYEQYF. The CDR3 region has the DNA TGTGCCAGTAGTATAGGTACAGGGGGGACCTACGAGCAGTACTTC.

The V call is TRBV28, the J call TRBJ2-7; 10 nucleotides match TRBD2. This CDR3 contains 14 residues. Per germline, CDR1 MDHEN and CDR2 SYDVKM. Trimming at V came to 6 bases and at J to 4 bases, leaving 6 bases not matched to a gene. The CDR3 reads CASRIGLADYEQYF. For the CDR3, the DNA is TGTGCCAGCAGGATCGGACTAGCGGATTACGAGCAGTACTTC.

This chain joins TRBV3-1 (or the pseudogene TRBV3-2) and TRBJ2-3, with 14 bases aligning to TRBD2. Trimming cost V 3 bases and J 1 base; bases outside gene matches: 6. From germline, CDR1 is LGHDT and CDR2 YNNKEL (reference sequence). The CDR3 runs 18 residues. CDR3 in DNA: TGTGCCAGCAGCCAGCCGGGACTAGCGGGGGCCCGCACAGATACGCAGTATTTT. It specifies CASSQPGLAGARTDTQYF.

The V call is TRBV7-2, the J call TRBJ1-1, with TRBD1 matching over 8 bases. CDR1 SGHTA and CDR2 FQGNSA come from the germline V gene. V lost 5 bases to trimming and J lost 5 bases; unmatched junction nucleotides: 10. The CDR3 is made up of 15 amino acids. The DNA of the CDR3 is TGTGCCAGCAGCCCCCAAACAGGGGGGGGAACTGAAGCTTTCTTT. Translation gives CASSPQTGGGTEAFF.

This sequence joins TRBV25-1 and TRBJ2-4, with a tentative D call TRBD1 (6 bases). The germline V and J ends were trimmed by 3 bases and 5 bases, with 14 bases remaining between them. Germline CDR1 is MGHDK and CDR2 is SYGVNS. This CDR3 has 15 residues. The CDR3 DNA sequence: TGTGCCAGCAGTGATCCTCGGACAGACGAAAACATTCAGTACTTC. Residues: CASSDPRTDENIQYF.

The V call is TRBV5-1, the J call TRBJ2-3; 9 bases match TRBD2. The germline CDR1 and CDR2 sequences are SGHRS and YFSETQ. The CDR3 sequence is 15 residues long. V was pared by 3 bases and J by 4 bases, with 6 bases of the junction left unmatched. The CDR3 sequence is CASSSVGGGADTQYF. CDR3 coding DNA: TGCGCCAGCAGCTCCGTCGGCGGGGGGGCAGATACGCAGTATTTT.

V usage is TRBV19 and J usage is TRBJ2-5, with D unclear. The CDR3 has 14 amino acids. V was shortened by 1 base and J by 5 bases, with 11 bases between the two germline ends. Germline loops: CDR1 LNHDA, CDR2 SQIVND (reference sequence). The CDR3 DNA sequence: TGTGCCAGTAGTATAGGAGGCAGTGTTGAGACCCAGTACTTC. It specifies CASSIGGSVETQYF.

The chain couples TRBV7-9 to TRBJ1-3, with D hard to call. This CDR3 comprises 12 residues. Germline CDR1 and CDR2: SEHNR and FQNEAQ (reference sequence). The V and J ends lost 1 base and 3 bases respectively, with 1 base between them. CDR3 in DNA: TGTGCCAGCAGCTTAGTTGGAAACACCATATATTTT. Translated: CASSLVGNTIYF.

V and J are TRBV6-5 and TRBJ2-7; 7 nucleotides match TRBD2. CDR1 and CDR2 from the germline V gene are MNHEY and SVGAGI. The CDR3 contains 14 residues. V was pared by 5 bases and J by 6 bases, with 10 bases of the junction left unmatched. CDR3 amino acids: CASSTDGGGGEQYF. As DNA, the CDR3 is TGTGCCAGCAGTACGGACGGCGGCGGGGGCGAGCAGTACTTC.

A single count supports this clone. This rearrangement joins TRBV5-4 to TRBJ1-2; no clear D gene. Per germline, CDR1 SGHNT and CDR2 YYREEE (reference sequence). The V end lost 0 bases, the J end lost 4 bases, and 16 bases lay between the germline ends. The CDR3 covers 16 residues. CDR3 amino acids: CASSLDSLGSGYGYTF. The CDR3 nucleotides are TGTGCCAGCAGCTTGGATAGTCTCGGGTCGGGCTATGGCTACACCTTC.

The chain couples TRBV3-1 (or the pseudogene TRBV3-2) to TRBJ2-3; 8 bases are a match to TRBD2. The junction had 3 bases not matched to a gene; V was cut back by 10 bases and J by 0 bases. Germline loops: CDR1 LGHDT, CDR2 YNNKEL (reference sequence). The CDR3 covers 13 residues. CDR3 protein: CATTSGSTDTQYF. CDR3 nucleotide sequence: TGTGCCACTACTAGCGGAAGCACAGATACGCAGTATTTT.

The gene calls are TRBV12-3 or TRBV12-4 and TRBJ1-5; D not certain. This CDR3 has 12 residues. Trimming left V 3 bases short and J 5 bases short, with 5 bases between. The CDR3 protein is CASSFEDQPQHF. The CDR3 nucleotides are TGTGCCAGCAGTTTCGAGGATCAGCCCCAGCATTTT.

This clone was observed a single time. This chain connects TRBV18 to TRBJ2-1; D gene unclear. V was cut by 2 bases and J by 0 bases, with 8 bases left in between. Germline CDR1 and CDR2: KGHSH and LQKENI. The CDR3 sequence is 15 residues long. The CDR3 DNA reads TGTGCCAGCTCACCAGGGATCCACTCCTACAATGAGCAGTTCTTC. Its protein product is CASSPGIHSYNEQFF.

The V and J genes are TRBV4-3 and TRBJ2-3; the D gene is possibly TRBD2 (6 bases). V lost 0 bases to trimming and J lost 8 bases, with 9 bases between them. In germline, CDR1 is LGHNA, CDR2 YSLEER. The CDR3 runs 13 residues. The CDR3 DNA sequence: TGCGCCAGCAGCCAAGATAGGCGGGGTACGCAGTATTTT. Translating it yields CASSQDRRGTQYF.

This chain connects TRBV6-1 to TRBJ1-5; D ambiguous. The germline V and J ends were trimmed by 3 bases and 2 bases, with 14 bases remaining between them. The CDR3 has 16 amino acids. The germline gives CDR1 MNHNS, CDR2 SASEGT. The CDR3: CASSEHTPQGNQPQHF. For the CDR3, the DNA is TGTGCCAGCAGTGAGCACACCCCCCAGGGCAATCAGCCCCAGCATTTT.

The chain links TRBV5-1 to TRBJ1-4; maybe TRBD1 (6 bases). The CDR3 extends over 15 amino acids. The germline V and J ends were trimmed by 2 bases and 2 bases, with 10 bases remaining between them. Germline CDR1 and CDR2: SGHRS and YFSETQ. The CDR3 DNA follows: TGCGCCAGCAGCTTACAGGGAGTCACTAATGAAAAACTGTTTTTT. Translated: CASSLQGVTNEKLFF.

V is TRBV2 and J is TRBJ1-2; no firm D call. Germline CDR1 SNHLY, CDR2 FYNNEI. V was shortened by 6 bases and J by 8 bases, with 19 bases between the two germline ends. This CDR3 has 14 amino acids. CDR3 sequence (DNA): TGTGCCAGCAGCCCACCAGCCCCTACTTGGGGCTACACCTTC. This encodes CASSPPAPTWGYTF. Combining the CDR3 with reference TRBV2 and TRBJ1-2 gives the whole variable domain EPEVTQTPSHQVTQMGQEVILRCVPISNHLYFYWYRQILGQKVEFLVSFYNNEISEKSEIFDDQFSVERPDGSNFTLKIRSTKLEDSAMYFCASSPPAPTWGYTFGSGTRLTVV.

This clone was counted a single time. The chain is built from TRBV5-6 and TRBJ1-2; 10 positions agree with TRBD1. This CDR3 has 16 amino acids. Per germline, CDR1 SGHDT and CDR2 YYEEEE. V shed 4 bases and J 1 base; nucleotides not matched to a gene: 7. The CDR3 sequence: CASSKGTGVFNYGYTF. CDR3 bases: TGTGCCAGCAGCAAAGGGACAGGGGTTTTTAACTATGGCTACACCTTC.

This clone was counted a single time. The rearrangement links TRBV9 to TRBJ2-7, with 7 bases matching TRBD2. From germline, CDR1 is SGDLS and CDR2 YYNGEE. Losses at the gene ends were 5 bases for V and 3 bases for J; bases not matched to a gene: 2. The CDR3 is made up of 12 amino acids. The CDR3 loop reads CASSGEGYEQYF. The CDR3 DNA reads TGTGCCAGCAGTGGGGAGGGCTACGAGCAGTACTTC.